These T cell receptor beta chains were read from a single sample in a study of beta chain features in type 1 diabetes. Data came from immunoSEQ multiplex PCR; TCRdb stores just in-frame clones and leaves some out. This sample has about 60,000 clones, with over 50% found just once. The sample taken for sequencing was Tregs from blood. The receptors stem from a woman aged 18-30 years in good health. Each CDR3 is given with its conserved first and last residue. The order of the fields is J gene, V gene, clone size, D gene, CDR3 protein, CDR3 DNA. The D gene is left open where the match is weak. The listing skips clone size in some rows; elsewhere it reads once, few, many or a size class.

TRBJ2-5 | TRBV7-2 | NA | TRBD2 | CASSLALLAGGETQYF | TGTGCCAGCAGCTTAGCGCTATTAGCGGGGGGAGAGACCCAGTACTTC
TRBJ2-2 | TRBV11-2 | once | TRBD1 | CASSSPDRSTGELFF | TGTGCCAGCAGCTCCCCGGACAGGTCGACCGGGGAGCTGTTTTTT
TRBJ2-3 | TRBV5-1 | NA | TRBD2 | CASSLDRTSGRRADTQYF | TGCGCCAGCAGCTTGGACCGGACTAGCGGGAGAAGAGCAGATACGCAGTATTTT
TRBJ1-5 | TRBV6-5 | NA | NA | CASSYSAVGNQPQHF | TGTGCCAGCAGTTACTCAGCCGTCGGCAATCAGCCCCAGCATTTT
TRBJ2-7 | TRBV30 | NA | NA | CAWKGAERDEQYF | TGTGCCTGGAAGGGAGCGGAACGGGACGAGCAGTACTTC
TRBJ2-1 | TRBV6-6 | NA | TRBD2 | CASTVTSGGRNEQFF | TGTGCCAGCACCGTGACTAGCGGGGGTCGAAATGAGCAGTTCTTC
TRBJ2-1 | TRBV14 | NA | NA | CASSQRELISGINEQFF | TGTGCCAGCAGCCAGAGAGAGTTGATTAGCGGCATAAATGAGCAGTTCTTC
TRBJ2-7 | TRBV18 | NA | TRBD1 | CASSRQGMQYF | TGTGCCAGCTCGCGACAGGGGATGCAGTACTTC
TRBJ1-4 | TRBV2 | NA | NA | CATRGQSEKLFF | TGTGCAACCCGCGGACAGTCTGAAAAACTGTTTTTT
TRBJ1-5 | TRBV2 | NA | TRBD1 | CASRGTGRSGRFSNQPQHF | TGTGCCAGCAGGGGGACAGGTCGGAGTGGAAGGTTTAGCAATCAGCCCCAGCATTTT
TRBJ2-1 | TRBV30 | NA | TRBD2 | CAWSVGLAGGNEQFF | TGTGCCTGGAGTGTTGGTCTAGCGGGAGGAAATGAGCAGTTCTTC
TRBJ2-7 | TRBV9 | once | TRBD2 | CASSVGSSGTYEQYF | TGTGCCAGCAGCGTAGGTTCTAGCGGCACCTACGAGCAGTACTTC
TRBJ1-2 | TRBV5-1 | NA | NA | CASSLTGRNGYTF | TGCGCCAGCAGCTTGACAGGACGGAATGGCTACACCTTC
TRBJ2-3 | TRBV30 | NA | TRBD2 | CAWSSGLAGTDTQYF | TGTGCCTGGAGCTCTGGACTAGCGGGGACAGATACGCAGTATTTT
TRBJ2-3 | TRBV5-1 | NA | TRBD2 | CASSPGLAPYTDTQYF | TGCGCCAGCAGTCCTGGACTAGCGCCATACACAGATACGCAGTATTTT
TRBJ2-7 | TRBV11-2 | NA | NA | CASSLDRSYRQYF | TGTGCCAGCAGCTTAGATCGTTCCTATCGGCAGTACTTC
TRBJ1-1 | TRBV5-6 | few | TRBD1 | CASSLFRGRTNTEAFF | TGTGCCAGCAGCTTGTTCAGGGGGCGTACGAACACTGAAGCTTTCTTT
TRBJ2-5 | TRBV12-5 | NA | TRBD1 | CASGLATTTGGGETQYF | TGTGCTAGTGGTTTGGCCACAACCACAGGGGGAGGAGAGACCCAGTACTTC
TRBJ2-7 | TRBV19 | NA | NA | CASSISLSAHWREQYF | TGTGCCAGTAGTATTAGTCTGTCGGCTCACTGGAGGGAGCAGTACTTC
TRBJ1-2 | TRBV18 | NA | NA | CASSPGQVNGYTF | TGTGCCAGCTCACCAGGGCAGGTGAATGGCTACACCTTC
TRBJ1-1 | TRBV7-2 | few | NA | CASSLGHRLNTEAFF | TGTGCCAGCAGCCTGGGTCACAGGTTGAACACTGAAGCTTTCTTT
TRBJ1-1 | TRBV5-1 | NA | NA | CASSSDSMNTEAFF | TGCGCCAGCAGCTCAGACAGCATGAACACTGAAGCTTTCTTT
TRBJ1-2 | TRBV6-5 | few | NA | CASSYSRQGRSYTF | TGTGCCAGCAGTTACTCGCGCCAGGGCAGAAGCTACACCTTC
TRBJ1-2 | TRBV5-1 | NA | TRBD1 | CASSSLGQGNYGYTF | TGCGCCAGCAGCTCACTGGGACAGGGGAACTATGGCTACACCTTC
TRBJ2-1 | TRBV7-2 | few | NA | CASSLVGSSYNEQFF | TGTGCCAGCAGCTTAGTGGGGAGCTCCTACAATGAGCAGTTCTTC
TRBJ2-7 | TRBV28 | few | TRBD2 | CASSSSGGGEQYF | TGTGCCAGCAGTTCTAGCGGGGGAGGCGAGCAGTACTTC
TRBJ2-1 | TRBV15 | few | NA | CATSPGDSDFNEQFF | TGTGCCACCAGCCCCGGTGATAGCGACTTCAATGAGCAGTTCTTC
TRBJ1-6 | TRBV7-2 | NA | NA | CASSVTRGEGTPLHF | TGTGCCAGCAGCGTTACTCGGGGGGAGGGCACACCCCTCCACTTT
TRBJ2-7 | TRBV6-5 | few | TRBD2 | CASSSPWGGEQYF | TGTGCCAGCAGTTCCCCCTGGGGGGGCGAGCAGTACTTC
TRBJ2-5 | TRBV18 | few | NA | CASSSQGGGLKETQYF | TGTGCCAGCTCATCTCAAGGCGGGGGCCTAAAAGAGACCCAGTACTTC
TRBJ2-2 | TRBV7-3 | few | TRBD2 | CASSSRTSGGARELFF | TGTGCCAGCAGCTCCCGGACTAGCGGGGGGGCCCGGGAGCTGTTTTTT
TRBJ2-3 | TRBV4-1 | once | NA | CASSQEGRGHNTRTDTQYF | TGCGCCAGCAGCCAAGAGGGCAGGGGTCACAATACTCGCACAGATACGCAGTATTTT
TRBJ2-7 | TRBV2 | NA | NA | CASRSGPLHYEQYF | TGTGCCAGCAGATCAGGGCCCCTGCACTACGAGCAGTACTTC
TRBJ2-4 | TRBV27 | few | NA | CASTYRAGLAKNIQYF | TGTGCCAGCACCTACAGGGCAGGTTTAGCCAAAAACATTCAGTACTTC
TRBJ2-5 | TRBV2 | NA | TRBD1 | CASSGGTGNQETQYF | TGTGCCAGCAGCGGGGGGACAGGGAACCAAGAAACCCAGTACTTC
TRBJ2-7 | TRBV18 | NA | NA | CASSDPGGKDEQYF | TGTGCCAGCTCCGACCCAGGAGGAAAGGACGAGCAGTACTTC
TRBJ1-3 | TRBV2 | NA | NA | CASSEHSSGNTIYF | TGTGCCAGCAGTGAACACAGCTCTGGAAACACCATATATTTT
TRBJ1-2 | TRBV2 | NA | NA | CASSLVAGGYTF | TGTGCCAGCAGTCTAGTGGCGGGGGGCTACACCTTC
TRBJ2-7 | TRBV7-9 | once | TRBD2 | CASSFAASGSSSYEQYF | TGTGCCAGCAGCTTCGCGGCTAGCGGGTCGAGCTCCTACGAGCAGTACTTC
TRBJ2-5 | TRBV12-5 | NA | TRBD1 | CASGLDRRDRGETQYF | TGTGCTAGTGGTTTGGACCGTCGGGACAGGGGTGAGACCCAGTACTTC
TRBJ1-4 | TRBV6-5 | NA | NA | CASSYQGSREKLFF | TGTGCCAGCAGTTACCAGGGGTCTCGCGAAAAACTGTTTTTT
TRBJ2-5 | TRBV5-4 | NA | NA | CASSFRTGRVQETQYF | TGTGCCAGCAGCTTTCGGACAGGGAGGGTTCAAGAGACCCAGTACTTC
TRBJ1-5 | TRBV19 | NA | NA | CASSSRQAYQPQHF | TGTGCCAGTAGTTCCCGACAGGCCTATCAGCCCCAGCATTTT
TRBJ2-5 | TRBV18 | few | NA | CASSPAGFSQETQYF | TGTGCCAGCTCACCAGCAGGGTTCAGTCAAGAGACCCAGTACTTC
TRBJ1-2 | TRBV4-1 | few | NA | CASSQAVLAYGYTF | TGCGCCAGCAGCCAAGCGGTGCTTGCCTATGGCTACACCTTC
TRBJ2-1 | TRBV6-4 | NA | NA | CAKAVLWVGEQFF | TGTGCCAAAGCAGTCCTATGGGTCGGGGAGCAGTTCTTC
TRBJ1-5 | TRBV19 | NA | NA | CASSSPGAGDNQPQHF | TGTGCCAGTAGTTCCCCGGGAGCAGGAGACAATCAGCCCCAGCATTTT
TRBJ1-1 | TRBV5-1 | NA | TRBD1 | CASSLAQGAGNTEAFF | TGCGCCAGCAGCTTGGCACAGGGGGCAGGGAACACTGAAGCTTTCTTT
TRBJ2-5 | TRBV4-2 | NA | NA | CASSPGTRSLLQETQYF | TGTGCCAGCAGCCCCGGGACAAGGTCTTTGTTACAAGAGACCCAGTACTTC
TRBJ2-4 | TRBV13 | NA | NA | CASSLELAGPKNIQYF | TGTGCCAGCAGCTTAGAGCTAGCCGGGCCCAAAAACATTCAGTACTTC